The 28 T cell receptor beta chains reported below all come from one sample, sequenced in a study of T cells in Graves' hyperthyroidism and ophthalmopathy. It was RNA transcripts that yielded the amplified TCR beta CDR3 regions. HTBI primers were the set used in a first-round RT-PCR of the TCR CDR3. A single record per CDR3 protein comes from TCRdb applying MiXCR to the multiplex PCR reads. The sample contains around 400,000 distinct CDR3 sequences, roughly 25% of which appear only once. Sequencing used blood. The receptors derive from a man in his fifties or sixties with Graves' hyperthyroidism.

Ten or more counts support this clonotype. V gene TRBV28 combines with J gene TRBJ1-1; D is uncertain. CDR1 is MDHEN, CDR2 SYDVKM, per germline. The length of the CDR3 is 14 residues. Trimming took off 5 bases at V and 4 bases at J, with 14 bases between the two ends. CDR3 in DNA: TGTGCCAGCAGTGGTTTTCGAGGGAGCACTGAAGCTTTCTTT. Its protein product is CASSGFRGSTEAFF. Full variable domain (rest looked up from reference TRBV28 and TRBJ1-1): DVKVTQSSRYLVKRTGEKVFLECVQDMDHENMFWYRQDPGLGLRLIYFSYDVKMKEKGDIPEGYSVSREKKERFSLILESASTNQTSMYLCASSGFRGSTEAFFGQGTRLTVV.

This clonotype was recorded a few times. This may arise from a read error, as a much more abundant clone is one base away. V and J are TRBV28 and TRBJ2-4; 9 positions agree with TRBD1. V was pared by 4 bases and J by 12 bases, with 13 bases of the junction left unmatched. This CDR3 is built from 15 residues. In germline, CDR1 is MDHEN, CDR2 SYDVKM. CDR3 amino acids: CASSSHRGRGGTQYF. The CDR3 DNA sequence: TGTGCCAGCAGTTCACACAGGGGGCGAGGGGGCACTCAGTACTTC.

The CDR3 sequence is CASSSSDEQYF. The CDR3, as DNA: TGTGCCAGCAGTAGTAGCGACGAGCAGTACTTC. The gene calls are TRBV2 and TRBJ2-7; D perhaps matches TRBD2 (5 bases). The length of the CDR3 is 11 residues. V lost 5 bases, J lost 5 bases, and 7 bases lay in between. Germline CDR1 and CDR2: SNHLY and FYNNEI. Full variable domain (missing parts from reference TRBV2 and TRBJ2-7): EPEVTQTPSHQVTQMGQEVILRCVPISNHLYFYWYRQILGQKVEFLVSFYNNEISEKSEIFDDQFSVERPDGSNFTLKIRSTKLEDSAMYFCASSSSDEQYFGPGTRLTVT.

This clonotype came up many times. The gene calls are TRBV6-1 and TRBJ1-2, with TRBD1 matching over 9 bases. From germline, CDR1 is MNHNS and CDR2 SASEGT. The length of the CDR3 is 12 residues. J gave up 9 bases and V 6 bases, and 5 bases lay outside the gene matches. The CDR3 loop is CASRSGTGRYTF. For the CDR3, the DNA is TGTGCCAGCAGATCCGGGACAGGGCGCTACACCTTC.

This sequence joins TRBV5-1 and TRBJ2-1; 11 bases agree with TRBD2. With 6 bases clipped from V and 3 bases from J, the junction kept 5 bases outside the gene matches. There are 15 residues in the CDR3. Germline CDR1 and CDR2: SGHRS and YFSETQ. The CDR3 loop reads CASTLAGEGYNEQFF. CDR3 in DNA: TGCGCCAGCACACTAGCGGGAGAGGGCTACAATGAGCAGTTCTTC.

This clonotype has just a few counts. The chain recombines TRBV2 with TRBJ2-5, with 7 bases matching TRBD1. Germline V gene sequence: CDR1 SNHLY, CDR2 FYNNEI. V lost 2 bases and J lost 2; bases outside the gene matches: 11. The CDR3 length is 17 residues. CDR3: CASSEIGRTGRQETQYF. CDR3 coding DNA: TGTGCCAGCAGTGAAATAGGTCGGACAGGCAGACAAGAGACCCAGTACTTC.

This clonotype showed up just a few times. The chain joins TRBV5-1 to TRBJ1-2; D not certain. Germline V gene lookup returns CDR1 SGHRS and CDR2 YFSETQ. Trimming took 0 bases from V and 6 from J, leaving 12 bases between them. The CDR3 is 14 residues long. The CDR3 here is CASSLGGRKDGYTF. The CDR3 nucleotides are TGCGCCAGCAGCTTGGGTGGGAGGAAGGATGGCTACACCTTC.

The V call is TRBV5-1, the J call TRBJ1-1; TRBD1 is a possible D gene (5 bases). Per the germline V gene, CDR1 is SGHRS and CDR2 is YFSETQ. V lost 5 bases and J lost 1, with 12 bases in between. This CDR3 has 14 amino acids. The CDR3 reads CASRKGTQNTEAFF. The DNA for the CDR3 is TGCGCCAGCAGAAAGGGGACGCAGAACACTGAAGCTTTCTTT.

Ten or more counts support this clonotype. One end of the junction varies from germline; a read error may be responsible. The CDR3 loop is CSASSTGAGITAAFF. The CDR3 DNA reads TGCAGTGCTAGCTCCACAGGGGCAGGGATCACTGCAGCTTTCTTT. The rearrangement joins TRBV20-1 to TRBJ1-1; TRBD1 matches at 7 bases. The CDR3 totals 15 residues. From germline, CDR1 is DFQATT and CDR2 SNEGSKA (reference sequence).

This clonotype was detected many times. The V and J genes are TRBV11-3 and TRBJ2-7; 7 bases map to TRBD1. Germline V gives CDR1 SGHNT, CDR2 YENEEA. CDR3 length equals 15 residues. The ends lost 0 bases at V and 2 bases at J; junction bases unmatched: 4. The CDR3 sequence: CASSLEDRFAYEQYF. The CDR3 nucleotides are TGTGCCAGCAGCTTAGAGGACAGGTTCGCCTACGAGCAGTACTTC.

This chain joins TRBV5-1 and TRBJ2-1; 9 bases are a match to TRBD2. Germline CDR1 SGHRS, CDR2 YFSETQ. This CDR3 comprises 16 residues. The J segment lost 2 bases and the V segment lost 0 bases, leaving 3 bases of the junction unmatched. CDR3 nucleotides: TGCGCCAGCAGCTTGGGGTCTAGCGGGGCCTACAATGAGCAGTTCTTC. Translated, it gives CASSLGSSGAYNEQFF.

The table lists this clonotype with a few counts. J is TRBJ2-7 and V is TRBV6-1; TRBD2 matches 10 bases. The CDR3 has 14 amino acids. Germline assignment: CDR1 MNHNS and CDR2 SASEGT. CDR3 protein: CAAGVAGGLDEQYF. The CDR3, as DNA: TGTGCGGCGGGGGTAGCGGGAGGTCTCGACGAGCAGTACTTC.

On this clonotype: An end of the junction does not agree with germline; a read error may underlie this. The V gene is TRBV7-3, the J gene TRBJ2-1; TRBD2 matches at 10 bases. The CDR3 loop spans 16 amino acids. The germline V gene encodes CDR1 SGHTA and CDR2 FQGTGA. The CDR3 DNA follows: TGTGCCAGCACCCCGAGCGGGAGGGCCGGGTACAATGATCAGTTCTTC. It specifies CASTPSGRAGYNDQFF.

This clonotype was recorded many times. The J gene is TRBJ1-5, the V gene TRBV3-1; maybe TRBD1 (5 bases). The CDR3 runs to 15 residues. Germline lookup yields CDR1 LGHDT and CDR2 YNNKEL (reference sequence). V lost 3 bases to trimming and J lost 3 bases, with 12 bases between them. The CDR3 spells CASSQGRSFNQPQHF. CDR3 coding DNA: TGTGCCAGCAGCCAGGGACGGTCCTTCAATCAGCCCCAGCATTTT.

The chain uses TRBV3-1 and TRBJ2-1; 8 bases fit TRBD1. CDR3 length: 16 amino acids. V shed 2 bases and J 2 bases; nucleotides not matched to a gene: 5. From germline, CDR1 is LGHDT and CDR2 YNNKEL (reference sequence). The CDR3 sequence is CASSQPGQGPYNEQFF. CDR3 DNA sequence: TGTGCCAGCAGCCAACCCGGACAGGGCCCCTACAATGAGCAGTTCTTC.

This clonotype was seen repeatedly, ten times or more. The chain is built from TRBV12-3 or TRBV12-4 and TRBJ2-3; D is undetermined. V shed 2 bases and J shed 0 bases, with 12 bases lying between them. There are 16 residues in the CDR3. The CDR3 is CASSLRPDLSTDTQYF. The CDR3 DNA follows: TGTGCCAGCAGTTTAAGGCCCGACCTTAGCACAGATACGCAGTATTTT.

The chain links TRBV5-1 to TRBJ1-6; D uncertain. V lost 2 bases and J lost 4, with 10 bases in between. Germline-derived CDR1 and CDR2 are SGHRS and YFSETQ. This CDR3 is built from 15 residues. For the CDR3, the DNA is TGCGCCAGCAGCTTCGAGACGGGGTATAATTCACCCCTCCACTTT. Amino acid sequence: CASSFETGYNSPLHF.

J is TRBJ2-3 and V is TRBV9, with 8 bases matching TRBD2. Germline trimming cut 0 bases from V and 2 bases from J; bases unmatched to any gene: 8. Germline assignment: CDR1 SGDLS and CDR2 YYNGEE. The CDR3 extends over 17 amino acids. CDR3 region: CASSVDPPGLVTDTQYF. The DNA of the CDR3 is TGTGCCAGCAGCGTAGACCCACCGGGACTAGTCACAGATACGCAGTATTTT.

This clonotype appeared many times. V and J are TRBV7-6 and TRBJ2-7; D tentatively reads TRBD1 or TRBD2 (6 bases each). CDR3 length: 16 residues. V was pared by 1 base and J by 3 bases, with 16 bases between. In germline, CDR1 is SGHVS, CDR2 FNYEAQ. CDR3 amino acids: CASSLGHGGFNYEQYF. The CDR3 nucleotides read TGTGCCAGCAGCTTAGGTCACGGGGGCTTCAACTACGAGCAGTACTTC.

J is TRBJ1-1 and V is TRBV10-3, with D uncertain. Deletions cut 2 bases from V and 4 bases from J, with 5 bases between. Germline V gene data show CDR1 as ENHRY and CDR2 as SYGVKD. The CDR3 consists of 12 residues. CDR3 nucleotides: TGTGCCATCAGTGAGAGGGTCACTGAAGCTTTCTTT. Residues: CAISERVTEAFF.

V and J are TRBV2 and TRBJ1-5; D not certain. V lost 4 bases, J lost 0 bases, and 7 bases lay in between. Germline CDR1 and CDR2: SNHLY and FYNNEI. The CDR3 runs to 14 residues. Written as DNA, the CDR3 is TGTGCCAGCAGTGGTCCTTATAGCAATCAGCCCCAGCATTTT. Translation gives CASSGPYSNQPQHF.

This clonotype was recorded at least ten times. The chain recombines TRBV7-2 with TRBJ2-7; no clear D. CDR1 and CDR2 (germline): SGHTA, FQGNSA. The CDR3 runs to 13 residues. V lost 2 bases and J lost 3, with 8 bases in between. For the CDR3, the DNA is TGTGCCAGCAGCTTACTCATAGGCTACGAGCAGTACTTC. Protein: CASSLLIGYEQYF. Based on the CDR3 plus reference TRBV7-2 and TRBJ2-7, the full variable domain is GAGVSQSPSNKVTEKGKDVELRCDPISGHTALYWYRQSLGQGLEFLIYFQGNSAPDKSGLPSDRFSAERTGGSVSTLTIQRTQQEDSAVYLCASSLLIGYEQYFGPGTRLTVT.

This clonotype has just a few counts. The chain is built from TRBV18 and TRBJ2-4; TRBD1 matches at 9 bases. The CDR3 is 17 amino acids. CDR1 is KGHSH and CDR2 is LQKENI in the germline V gene. Trimming removed 4 bases from V and 9 bases from J; junction bases left unmatched: 16. CDR3 DNA sequence: TGTGCCAGCTCACGAATCCCTCCCGGGACAGGGTCCAGCATTCAGTACTTC. Residues: CASSRIPPGTGSSIQYF.

This clonotype appeared a few times. The rearrangement joins TRBV6-1 to TRBJ2-2; the match to TRBD2 covers 7 bases. V shed 4 bases, J shed 0 bases, and the junction held 17 bases outside the gene matches. The germline V gene has CDR1 MNHNS and CDR2 SASEGT. The CDR3 runs 20 residues. The CDR3 nucleotides read TGTGCCAGCAGTGTACCTCCCTCGGGAGGACCCCGCGCGAACACCGGGGAGCTGTTTTTT. This encodes CASSVPPSGGPRANTGELFF.

The rearrangement joins TRBV7-3 to TRBJ1-6, with a weak D call TRBD1 (5 bases). The CDR3 spans 16 residues. V lost 2 bases and J 7 bases, leaving 15 bases between the germline ends. Germline CDR1 reads SGHTA; CDR2 reads FQGTGA. The CDR3 DNA reads as TGTGCCAGCAGCTTAGTTCGGGGCTACATCAATTCACCCCTCCACTTT. This translates into CASSLVRGYINSPLHF.

The rearrangement links TRBV5-1 to TRBJ2-1; 8 bases align to TRBD1. Looked up from germline, CDR1 is SGHRS and CDR2 is YFSETQ. The CDR3 is made up of 16 amino acids. V was clipped by 4 bases and J by 4 bases; unmatched bases: 10. The CDR3 DNA reads as TGCGCCAGCAGCCCCGAGACAGGGGCGGCGTACAATGAGCAGTTCTTC. Residues: CASSPETGAAYNEQFF.

This clonotype has a count of ten or more. This chain joins TRBV11-2 and TRBJ2-3; 7 bases align to TRBD1. CDR3 length: 12 amino acids. Germline loops: CDR1 SGHAT, CDR2 FQNNGV. V was clipped by 5 bases and J by 9 bases; unmatched bases: 5. The CDR3 loop reads CASSPTGPTQYF. For the CDR3, the DNA is TGTGCCAGCAGCCCGACAGGGCCAACGCAGTATTTT.

In this sample, this clonotype turned up a few times. The V gene is TRBV30, the J gene TRBJ1-1, with D maybe TRBD1 (5 bases). Germline V lookup: CDR1 GTSNPN, CDR2 SVGIG (reference sequence). This CDR3 is built from 15 residues. Trimming removed 0 bases from V and 4 bases from J, with 15 bases in between. The CDR3 DNA reads TGTGCCTGGAGTGTAAGGTCAGGGTGGACCACTGAAGCTTTCTTT. Protein sequence: CAWSVRSGWTTEAFF.